Listed below are T cell receptor beta chains from one sample, sequenced in a study of control samples from healthy donors and cancer patients. Data came from immunoSEQ multiplex PCR; TCRdb stores just in-frame clones and leaves some out. The data contain about 160,000 clones, approximately 94% of them singletons. Input material: blood. These TCRs come from a man aged 18 to 30 in good health. The CDR3 runs from the conserved cysteine through the conserved F or W. D genes are given only for firm matches. Only part of the rows carry a size: once, few, many, or a class if the clone is expanded.

v_call	clone_size	d_call	j_call	cdr3_aa	cdr3_nt
TRBV5-5	NA	TRBD1	TRBJ2-7	CASSPRQGVSYEQYF	TGTGCCAGCAGCCCCCGACAGGGGGTATCCTACGAGCAGTACTTC
TRBV4-1	NA	NA	TRBJ1-1	CASSQVQGTTEAFF	TGCGCCAGCAGCCAGGTTCAGGGTACCACTGAAGCTTTCTTT
TRBV15	NA	TRBD1	TRBJ1-3	CATSRAGGWRNTIYF	TGTGCCACCAGCAGGGCAGGGGGCTGGCGAAACACCATATATTTT
TRBV6-1	NA	TRBD1	TRBJ2-1	CASSEKGADYNEQFF	TGTGCCAGCAGTGAAAAGGGGGCGGACTACAATGAGCAGTTCTTC
TRBV6-5	NA	TRBD1	TRBJ2-7	CASGQGFYEQYF	TGTGCCAGCGGACAGGGTTTCTACGAGCAGTACTTC
TRBV6-1	NA	NA	TRBJ2-7	CASSEAAGRQYF	TGTGCCAGCAGTGAAGCTGCGGGGCGGCAGTACTTC
TRBV2	NA	NA	TRBJ1-6	CASSGFGSQYSPLHF	TGTGCCAGCAGTGGGTTCGGGTCTCAATATTCACCCCTCCACTTT
TRBV11-2	NA	NA	TRBJ1-1	CASSPPPPGWPEAFF	TGTGCCAGCAGCCCACCCCCACCCGGATGGCCTGAAGCTTTCTTT
TRBV7-9	NA	NA	TRBJ2-1	CASSLGDNEQFF	TGTGCCAGCAGCTTGGGTGACAATGAGCAGTTCTTC
TRBV3-1/TRBV3-2	NA	TRBD1	TRBJ1-2	CASSQIPGQGANGYTF	TGTGCCAGCAGCCAGATACCGGGACAGGGGGCTAATGGCTACACCTTC
TRBV7-2	NA	NA	TRBJ1-1	CASSLGDGRGEAFF	TGTGCCAGCAGCTTAGGTGACGGGAGGGGTGAAGCTTTCTTT
TRBV7-3	NA	TRBD1	TRBJ2-1	CASSLTGAGQVRSYNEQFF	TGTGCCAGCAGCTTAACTGGTGCGGGACAGGTCCGCTCCTACAATGAGCAGTTCTTC
TRBV9	NA	NA	TRBJ1-3	CASSVVSGGNTIYF	TGTGCCAGCAGCGTAGTATCGGGTGGAAACACCATATATTTT
TRBV10-3	NA	TRBD2	TRBJ2-1	CAITRGGGSNEQFF	TGTGCCATCACTCGGGGGGGAGGGTCCAATGAGCAGTTCTTC
TRBV2	NA	TRBD1	TRBJ2-1	CASSEAWETGVLNEQFF	TGTGCCAGCAGTGAAGCCTGGGAGACAGGGGTCCTAAATGAGCAGTTCTTC
TRBV7-6	once	TRBD1	TRBJ1-3	CASSWGQFDSGNTIYF	TGTGCCAGCAGCTGGGGACAGTTTGACTCTGGAAACACCATATATTTT
TRBV19	NA	TRBD2	TRBJ2-5	CASSMGGNPETQYF	TGTGCCAGTAGTATGGGGGGGAACCCGGAGACCCAGTACTTC
TRBV27	NA	NA	TRBJ2-7	CASSRRDIFEQYF	TGTGCCAGCAGCCGAAGGGACATATTCGAGCAGTACTTC
TRBV9	NA	NA	TRBJ1-1	CASSVSGQPNTEAFF	TGTGCCAGCAGCGTATCGGGGCAGCCCAACACTGAAGCTTTCTTT
TRBV27	NA	TRBD1	TRBJ1-6	CASRRDRVSSPLHF	TGTGCCAGCAGACGGGACAGGGTATCATCACCCCTCCACTTT
TRBV5-4	NA	NA	TRBJ1-5	CASSLDQGVAQHF	TGTGCCAGCAGCTTGGACCAGGGAGTAGCCCAGCATTTT
TRBV27	NA	NA	TRBJ2-2	CASSLSIGGNGELFF	TGTGCCAGCAGTTTATCGATAGGCGGGAACGGGGAGCTGTTTTTT
TRBV7-3	NA	NA	TRBJ2-3	CASSLDGVSTDTQYF	TGTGCCAGCAGCTTAGACGGCGTAAGCACAGATACGCAGTATTTT
TRBV18	NA	TRBD2	TRBJ2-5	CASSPGSGSQETQYF	TGTGCCAGCTCACCAGGGAGCGGGAGTCAAGAGACCCAGTACTTC
TRBV27	NA	NA	TRBJ1-2	CASSLTMGMDGYTF	TGTGCCAGCAGTTTAACCATGGGAATGGATGGCTACACCTTC
TRBV11-3	NA	TRBD1	TRBJ2-3	CASSPEGQGWTDTQYF	TGTGCCAGCAGCCCGGAGGGACAGGGTTGGACAGATACGCAGTATTTT
TRBV27	NA	NA	TRBJ1-1	CASRLRDGNTEAFF	TGTGCCAGCAGGCTGAGGGACGGGAACACTGAAGCTTTCTTT
TRBV5-1	NA	NA	TRBJ1-3	CASSLGGTGNTIYF	TGCGCCAGCAGCTTGGGGGGGACAGGAAACACCATATATTTT
TRBV29-1	NA	NA	TRBJ1-2	CSVVGRQSYGYTF	TGCAGCGTTGTAGGACGTCAGTCCTATGGCTACACCTTC
TRBV6-6	NA	NA	TRBJ2-5	CASSHSDLETQYF	TGTGCCAGCAGCCACTCGGACTTGGAAACCCAGTACTTC
TRBV11-3	NA	NA	TRBJ2-7	CASSLDLGYEQYF	TGTGCCAGCAGCTTAGATCTGGGTTACGAGCAGTACTTC
TRBV28	NA	NA	TRBJ2-1	CASSWDYNEQFF	TGTGCCAGCAGTTGGGACTACAATGAGCAGTTCTTC
TRBV6-2/TRBV6-3	NA	NA	TRBJ2-5	CASSLEGVRETQYF	TGTGCCAGCAGTTTGGAAGGGGTGAGAGAGACCCAGTACTTC
TRBV4-1	NA	NA	TRBJ2-2	CASSPQGVPGELFF	TGCGCCAGCAGCCCCCAAGGGGTCCCCGGGGAGCTGTTTTTT
TRBV10-3	once	NA	TRBJ2-7	CAISESGTRYEQYF	TGTGCCATCAGTGAGTCCGGTACGCGTTACGAGCAGTACTTC
TRBV29-1	NA	NA	TRBJ1-1	CSVELRGYTEAFF	TGCAGCGTTGAGCTTAGGGGTTACACTGAAGCTTTCTTT
TRBV4-1	once	NA	TRBJ2-7	CASSQERLPVDEQYF	TGCGCCAGCAGCCAAGAGAGACTCCCTGTTGACGAGCAGTACTTC
TRBV9	NA	NA	TRBJ2-3	CASSVSIYTDTQYF	TGTGCCAGCAGCGTTTCGATTTACACAGATACGCAGTATTTT
TRBV6-5	NA	NA	TRBJ1-1	CASTNPGRGNTEAFF	TGTGCCAGCACTAACCCCGGGAGGGGGAACACTGAAGCTTTCTTT
TRBV30	NA	NA	TRBJ2-7	CAWSVESLNEQYF	TGTGCCTGGAGTGTGGAATCTCTCAACGAGCAGTACTTC
TRBV10-3	NA	TRBD1	TRBJ1-2	CAIKRDRDRYGYTF	TGTGCCATCAAAAGGGACAGGGACCGCTATGGCTACACCTTC
TRBV18	NA	NA	TRBJ1-1	CASSPSGAVGLEAFF	TGTGCCAGCTCACCAAGCGGGGCAGTAGGCCTTGAAGCTTTCTTT
TRBV7-9	NA	NA	TRBJ2-7	CASSHPARPSNEQYF	TGTGCCAGCAGCCACCCGGCGCGGCCGTCCAACGAGCAGTACTTC
TRBV7-2	NA	NA	TRBJ1-4	CASSLAGGSNEKLFF	TGTGCCAGCAGCTTAGCGGGGGGCTCTAATGAAAAACTGTTTTTT
TRBV5-8	NA	NA	TRBJ1-5	CASSLYGGPYSNQPQHF	TGTGCCAGCAGCTTGTACGGGGGCCCCTATAGCAATCAGCCCCAGCATTTT
TRBV27	NA	NA	TRBJ2-7	CASSLGPTRAYYEQYF	TGTGCCAGCAGTTTAGGCCCCACACGAGCTTACTACGAGCAGTACTTC
TRBV5-1	NA	NA	TRBJ1-1	CASSFIQSSEAFF	TGCGCCAGCAGCTTTATACAGAGCTCCGAAGCTTTCTTT
TRBV27	NA	NA	TRBJ2-7	CASRLHGYGREQYF	TGTGCCAGCAGACTCCATGGGTACGGTCGCGAGCAGTACTTC
TRBV5-6	NA	NA	TRBJ2-1	CASSLGNEQFF	TGTGCCAGCAGCTTGGGCAATGAGCAGTTCTTC
TRBV29-1	NA	TRBD1	TRBJ1-1	CSAGQEAEAFF	TGCAGCGCTGGACAGGAGGCTGAAGCTTTCTTT
TRBV14	NA	NA	TRBJ1-2	CASSQDWADSSGGYTF	TGTGCCAGCAGCCAAGATTGGGCAGACTCTTCAGGTGGCTACACCTTC
TRBV15	NA	NA	TRBJ1-6	CATSPRGGYNSPLHF	TGTGCCACCAGCCCCCGAGGGGGATATAATTCACCCCTCCACTTT
TRBV18	NA	NA	TRBJ2-1	CASSPTDRYNEQFF	TGTGCCAGCTCACCAACGGACAGATACAATGAGCAGTTCTTC
TRBV29-1	NA	TRBD1	TRBJ1-1	CSGDRGPTEAFF	TGCAGCGGGGACAGGGGGCCAACTGAAGCTTTCTTT
TRBV18	NA	NA	TRBJ1-2	CASSPPGSNYGYTF	TGTGCCAGCTCACCACCGGGTTCCAACTATGGCTACACCTTC